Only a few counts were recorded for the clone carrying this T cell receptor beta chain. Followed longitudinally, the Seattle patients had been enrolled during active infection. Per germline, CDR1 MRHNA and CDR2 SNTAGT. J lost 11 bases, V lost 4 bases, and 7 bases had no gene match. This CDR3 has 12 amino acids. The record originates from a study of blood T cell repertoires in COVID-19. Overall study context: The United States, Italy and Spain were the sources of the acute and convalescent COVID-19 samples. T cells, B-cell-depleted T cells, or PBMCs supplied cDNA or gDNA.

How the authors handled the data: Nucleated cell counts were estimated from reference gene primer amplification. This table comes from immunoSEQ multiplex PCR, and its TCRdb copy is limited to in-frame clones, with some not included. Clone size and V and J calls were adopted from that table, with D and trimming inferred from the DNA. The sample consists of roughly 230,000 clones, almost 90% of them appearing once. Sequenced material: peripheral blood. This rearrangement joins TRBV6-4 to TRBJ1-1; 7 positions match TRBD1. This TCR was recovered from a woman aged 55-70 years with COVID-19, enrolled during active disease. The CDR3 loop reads CASSGPTGNAFF. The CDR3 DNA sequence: TGTGCCAGCAGTGGCCCGACAGGGAACGCTTTCTTT.